A single sample gave rise to the 8 T cell receptor beta chains below, sequenced in a study of blood T cell repertoires in COVID-19. Repertoires were generated with immunoSEQ multiplex PCR, while TCRdb's copy carries only in-frame clones and drops some. Among about 220,000 clones listed, nearly 90% were seen once. The sample was PBMCs or T cells enriched from blood (not recorded which). These TCRs come from a man aged 25-45 years who had been exposed to COVID-19.

The V call is TRBV30, the J call TRBJ2-3; D possibly corresponds to TRBD1 (6 bases). The CDR3 extends over 11 amino acids. Germline CDR1 is GTSNPN and CDR2 is SVGIG (reference sequence). Trimming pared 4 bases from V and 5 bases from J, leaving 7 bases between. The CDR3 region is CAWNREDTQYF. CDR3 DNA sequence: TGTGCCTGGAACAGGGAAGATACGCAGTATTTT.

The chain employs TRBV19 and TRBJ1-1; D call uncertain. The germline V gene has CDR1 LNHDA and CDR2 SQIVND (reference sequence). V lost 10 bases to trimming and J lost 6 bases, with 12 bases between them. This CDR3 is built from 11 residues. The CDR3 nucleotides read TGTGCCATTTCGATCGGGGCTGAAGCTTTCTTT. Translating it yields CAISIGAEAFF.

V is TRBV5-1 and J is TRBJ1-3; a weak D match, TRBD1 (5 bases). The CDR3 runs 16 residues. Germline V gene lookup returns CDR1 SGHRS and CDR2 YFSETQ. Trimming cost V 7 bases and J 2 bases, with 19 bases left between them. CDR3 loop: CASSQEYRRPGNTIYF. The CDR3 DNA follows: TGCGCCAGCTCACAGGAATACAGGAGACCTGGAAACACCATATATTTT.

This clone appeared once. V and J are TRBV15 and TRBJ1-4; D perhaps matches TRBD1 (5 bases). The CDR3 is made up of 18 amino acids. Between the trimmed V and J ends, which lost 4 bases and 2 bases, there was a span of 20 bases. CDR1 and CDR2 from the germline V gene are LNHNV and YYDKDF (reference sequence). The CDR3 is CATSTAPSRGSTNEKLFF. The CDR3 DNA sequence: TGTGCCACCAGCACAGCCCCTTCCCGGGGGAGCACTAATGAAAAACTGTTTTTT.

This clone has a single count. The chain has TRBV27 and TRBJ2-7, with 10 bases aligning to TRBD1. The CDR3 covers 17 residues. V lost 2 bases and J lost 0; bases outside the gene matches: 7. Germline V CDR1 and CDR2: MNHEY, SMNVEV (reference sequence). CDR3 DNA sequence: TGTGCCAGCAGTTTAAGGTGGGGACAGGGGAGCTCCTACGAGCAGTACTTC. Protein: CASSLRWGQGSSYEQYF.

Only one count was recorded for this clone. This rearrangement joins TRBV19 to TRBJ1-5; D may be TRBD1 (5 bases). The CDR3 has 15 residues. CDR1 and CDR2 from the germline V gene are LNHDA and SQIVND (reference sequence). V was pared by 7 bases and J by 9 bases, with 22 bases between. For the CDR3, the DNA is TGTGCCAGTACCGGAGTTGCGGGGGAAAGTCGGCCCCAGCATTTT. Translating gives CASTGVAGESRPQHF.

V usage is TRBV2 and J usage is TRBJ1-6; D is unclear. The V gene's germline CDR1 is SNHLY and CDR2 FYNNEI. The V end was cut by 7 bases, the J end by 9 bases, with 13 bases between. CDR3 size: 13 residues. Here the CDR3 DNA reads TGTGCCAGCACAACGGGTATGAGTTCACCCCTCCACTTT. Translation: CASTTGMSSPLHF.

This clone was observed once. This chain uses TRBV4-1 with TRBJ2-5; 9 bases agree with TRBD2. V was pared by 1 base and J by 5 bases, with 14 bases of the junction left unmatched. The CDR3 extends over 18 amino acids. The germline CDR1 and CDR2 sequences are MGHRA and YSYEKL. This chain's CDR3 is CASSQVVAGGSVSETQYF. CDR3 bases: TGCGCCAGCAGCCAAGTTGTTGCGGGGGGGTCAGTTTCGGAGACCCAGTACTTC.